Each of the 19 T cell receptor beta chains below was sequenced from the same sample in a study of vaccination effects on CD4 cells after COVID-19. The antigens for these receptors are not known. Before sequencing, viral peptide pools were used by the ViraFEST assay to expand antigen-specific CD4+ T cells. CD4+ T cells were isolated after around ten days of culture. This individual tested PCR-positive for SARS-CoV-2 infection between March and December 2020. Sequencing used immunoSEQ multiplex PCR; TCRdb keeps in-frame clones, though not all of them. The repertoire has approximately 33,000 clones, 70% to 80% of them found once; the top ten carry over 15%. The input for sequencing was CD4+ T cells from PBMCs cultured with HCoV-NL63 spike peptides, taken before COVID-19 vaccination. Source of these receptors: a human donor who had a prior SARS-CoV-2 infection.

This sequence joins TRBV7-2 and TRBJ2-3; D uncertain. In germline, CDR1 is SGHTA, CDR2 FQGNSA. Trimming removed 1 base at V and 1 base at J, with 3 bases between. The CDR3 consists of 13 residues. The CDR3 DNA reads TGTGCCAGCAGCTTAGAACGCACAGATACGCAGTATTTT. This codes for CASSLERTDTQYF.

CDR3 in DNA: TGTGCCAGCAGCTTATTATCACTAGCGGGACACGAGCAGTACTTC. This codes for CASSLLSLAGHEQYF. The chain links TRBV7-2 to TRBJ2-7; TRBD2 aligns across 10 bases. Germline trimming cut 2 bases from V and 5 bases from J; bases unmatched to any gene: 6. The germline CDR1 and CDR2 sequences are SGHTA and FQGNSA. This CDR3 has 15 amino acids.

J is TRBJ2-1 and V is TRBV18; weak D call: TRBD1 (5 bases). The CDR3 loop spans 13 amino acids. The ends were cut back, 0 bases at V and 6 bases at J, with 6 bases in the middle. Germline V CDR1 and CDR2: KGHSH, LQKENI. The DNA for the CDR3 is TGTGCCAGCTCACCACCGGGGCGCAATGAGCAGTTCTTC. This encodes CASSPPGRNEQFF.

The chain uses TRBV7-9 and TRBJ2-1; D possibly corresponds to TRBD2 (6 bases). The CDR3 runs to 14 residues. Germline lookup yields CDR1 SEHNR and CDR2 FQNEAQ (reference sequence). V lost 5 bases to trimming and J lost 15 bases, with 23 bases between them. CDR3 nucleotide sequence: TGTGCCAGCAGCACCACCCTAGTATCAGCCGGGGGGTTCTTC. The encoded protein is CASSTTLVSAGGFF.

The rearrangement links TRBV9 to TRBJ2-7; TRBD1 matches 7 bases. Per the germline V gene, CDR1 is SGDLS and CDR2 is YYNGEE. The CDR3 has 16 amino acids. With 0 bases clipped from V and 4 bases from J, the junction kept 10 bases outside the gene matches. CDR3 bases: TGTGCCAGCAGCGTAGGACCAGGGGGACAGAATTACGAGCAGTACTTC. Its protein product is CASSVGPGGQNYEQYF.

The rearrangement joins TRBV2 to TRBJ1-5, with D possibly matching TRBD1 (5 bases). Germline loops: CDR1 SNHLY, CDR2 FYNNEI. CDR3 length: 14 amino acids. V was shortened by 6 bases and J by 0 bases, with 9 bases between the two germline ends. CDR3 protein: CASSWGLSNQPQHF. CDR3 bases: TGTGCCAGCAGCTGGGGCCTTAGCAATCAGCCCCAGCATTTT.

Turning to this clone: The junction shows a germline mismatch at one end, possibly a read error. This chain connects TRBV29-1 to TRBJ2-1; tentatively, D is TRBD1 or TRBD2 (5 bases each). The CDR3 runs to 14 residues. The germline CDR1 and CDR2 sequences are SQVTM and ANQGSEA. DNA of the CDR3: TGCAGCGTCGAAGTACAAAATCGGGGCGATGAGCAGTTCTTC. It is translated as CSVEVQNRGDEQFF.

The CDR3 spells CASSLAVRQAAFTNEKLFF. The CDR3 DNA follows: TGTGCCAGCAGCTTAGCCGTTCGACAGGCAGCCTTCACTAATGAAAAACTGTTTTTT. The V and J genes are TRBV7-8 and TRBJ1-4, with D perhaps TRBD1 (6 bases). CDR1 and CDR2 from the germline V gene are SGHVS and FQNEAQ. The CDR3 contains 19 residues. The ends were cut back, 0 bases at V and 2 bases at J, with 19 bases in the middle.

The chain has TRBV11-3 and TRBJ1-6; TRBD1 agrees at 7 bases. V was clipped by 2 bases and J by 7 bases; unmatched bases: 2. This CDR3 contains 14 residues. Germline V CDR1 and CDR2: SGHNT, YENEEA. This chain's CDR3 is CASSLRTGNSPLHF. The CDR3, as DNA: TGTGCCAGCAGCTTAAGGACAGGCAATTCACCCCTCCACTTT.

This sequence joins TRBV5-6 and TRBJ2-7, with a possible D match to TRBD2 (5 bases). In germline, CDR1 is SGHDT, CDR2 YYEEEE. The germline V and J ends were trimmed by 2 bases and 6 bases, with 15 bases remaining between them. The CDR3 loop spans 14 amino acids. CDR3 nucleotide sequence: TGTGCCAGCAGCTTCGGCCTAGGCCGGGGCGAGCAGTACTTC. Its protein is CASSFGLGRGEQYF.

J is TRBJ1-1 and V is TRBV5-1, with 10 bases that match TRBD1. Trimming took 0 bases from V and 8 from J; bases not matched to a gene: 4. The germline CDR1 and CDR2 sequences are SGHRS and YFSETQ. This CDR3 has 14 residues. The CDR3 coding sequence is TGCGCCAGCAGCTTGGTGGGACAGGGGATAGAAGCTTTCTTT. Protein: CASSLVGQGIEAFF.

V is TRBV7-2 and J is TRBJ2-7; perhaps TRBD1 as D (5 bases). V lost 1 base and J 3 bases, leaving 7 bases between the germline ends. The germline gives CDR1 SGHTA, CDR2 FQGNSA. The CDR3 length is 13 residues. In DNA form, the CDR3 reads TGTGCCAGCAGCTTAGGGACACGCTACGAGCAGTACTTC. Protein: CASSLGTRYEQYF.

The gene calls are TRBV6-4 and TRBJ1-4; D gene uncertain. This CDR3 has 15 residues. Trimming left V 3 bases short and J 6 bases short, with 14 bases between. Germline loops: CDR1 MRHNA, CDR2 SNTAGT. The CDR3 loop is CASSDRDALDEKLFF. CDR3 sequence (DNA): TGTGCCAGCAGTGATCGAGACGCCCTCGATGAAAAACTGTTTTTT.

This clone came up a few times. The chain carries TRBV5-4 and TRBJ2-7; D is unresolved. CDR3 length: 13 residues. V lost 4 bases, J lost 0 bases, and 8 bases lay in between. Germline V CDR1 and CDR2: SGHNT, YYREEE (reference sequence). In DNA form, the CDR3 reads TGTGCCAGCAGCCCATCCAGCTCCTACGAGCAGTACTTC. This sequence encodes CASSPSSSYEQYF.

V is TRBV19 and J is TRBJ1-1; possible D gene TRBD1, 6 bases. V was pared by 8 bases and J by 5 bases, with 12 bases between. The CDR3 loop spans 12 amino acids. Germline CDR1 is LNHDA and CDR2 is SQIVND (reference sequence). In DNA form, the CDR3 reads TGTGCCAGTGACGGACAGTCTACTGAAGCTTTCTTT. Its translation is CASDGQSTEAFF.

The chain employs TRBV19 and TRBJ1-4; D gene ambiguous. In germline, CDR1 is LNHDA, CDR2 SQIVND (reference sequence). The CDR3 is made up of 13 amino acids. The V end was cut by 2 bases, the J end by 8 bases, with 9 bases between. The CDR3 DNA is TGTGCCAGTAGTATACAGTTGGAGGAAAAACTGTTTTTT. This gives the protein CASSIQLEEKLFF.

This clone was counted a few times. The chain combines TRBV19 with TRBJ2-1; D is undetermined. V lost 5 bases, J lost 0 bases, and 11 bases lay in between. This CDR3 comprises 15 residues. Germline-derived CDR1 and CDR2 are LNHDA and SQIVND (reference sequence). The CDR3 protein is CASSRDPISYNEQFF. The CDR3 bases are TGTGCCAGTAGTCGTGATCCCATCTCCTACAATGAGCAGTTCTTC.

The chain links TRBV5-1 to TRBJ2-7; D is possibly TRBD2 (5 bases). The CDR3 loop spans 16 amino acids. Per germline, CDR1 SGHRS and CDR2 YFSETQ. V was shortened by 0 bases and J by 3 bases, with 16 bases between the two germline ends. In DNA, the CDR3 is TGCGCCAGCAGCTTGGTAGGGAGCGTAAATAGCTACGAGCAGTACTTC. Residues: CASSLVGSVNSYEQYF.

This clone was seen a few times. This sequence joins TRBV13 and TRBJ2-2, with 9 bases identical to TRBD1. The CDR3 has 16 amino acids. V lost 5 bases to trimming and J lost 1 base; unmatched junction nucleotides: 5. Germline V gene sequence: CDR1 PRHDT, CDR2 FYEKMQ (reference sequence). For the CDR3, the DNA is TGTGCCAGCAGCGACAGGGGGAGAGGGAACACCGGGGAGCTGTTTTTT. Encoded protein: CASSDRGRGNTGELFF.